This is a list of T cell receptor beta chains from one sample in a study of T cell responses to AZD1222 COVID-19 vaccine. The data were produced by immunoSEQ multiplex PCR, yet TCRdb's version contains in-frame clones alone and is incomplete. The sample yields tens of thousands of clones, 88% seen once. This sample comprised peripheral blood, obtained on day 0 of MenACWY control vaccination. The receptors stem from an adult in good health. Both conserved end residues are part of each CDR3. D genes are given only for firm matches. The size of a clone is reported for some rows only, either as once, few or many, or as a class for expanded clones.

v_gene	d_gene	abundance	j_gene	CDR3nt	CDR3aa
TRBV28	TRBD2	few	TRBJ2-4	TGTGCCAGCAGTTTAGCGGAGACTAGCGGGGTGGACATTCAGTACTTC	CASSLAETSGVDIQYF
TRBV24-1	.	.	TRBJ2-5	TGTGCCACCAGTGATTTAGGGGGGGAGACCCAGTACTTC	CATSDLGGETQYF
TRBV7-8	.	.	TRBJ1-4	TGTGCCAGCACCCTCTCACAGAATGAAAAACTGTTTTTT	CASTLSQNEKLFF
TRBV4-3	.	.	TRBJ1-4	TGCGCCAGCAGCCAAGATTCGGGGTCTAATGAAAAACTGTTTTTT	CASSQDSGSNEKLFF
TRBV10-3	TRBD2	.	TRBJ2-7	TGTGCCATCAGTGGGGGACTAGCGGTCTACGAGCAGTACTTC	CAISGGLAVYEQYF
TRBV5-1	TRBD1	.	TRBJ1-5	TGCGCCAGCAGAGCTGGGACAGGGCAAAACAATCAGCCCCAGCATTTT	CASRAGTGQNNQPQHF
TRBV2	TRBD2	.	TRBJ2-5	TGTGCCAGCAGCTGGGGCTTTAGCGGGGGAGGCCAAGAGACCCAGTACTTC	CASSWGFSGGGQETQYF
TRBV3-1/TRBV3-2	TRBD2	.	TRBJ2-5	TGTGCCAGCAGCCAAGTGACGGGGGGCCAAGAGACCCAGTACTTC	CASSQVTGGQETQYF
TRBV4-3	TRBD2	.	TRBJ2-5	TGCGCCAGCAGCCAAATGGGACTAGCGGTTGAGACCCAGTACTTC	CASSQMGLAVETQYF
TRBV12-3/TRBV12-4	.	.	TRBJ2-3	TGTGCCAGCGGTTACACAGATACGCAGTATTTT	CASGYTDTQYF
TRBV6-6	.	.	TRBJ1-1	TGTGCCAGCAGTTCCTGGGACACCTTGAACACTGAAGCTTTCTTT	CASSSWDTLNTEAFF